These 17 T cell receptor beta chains share one sample of origin, sequenced in a study of Graves' ophthalmopathy and Graves' hyperthyroidism. The authors amplified TCR beta CDR3 regions, and they did so from RNA transcripts for repertoire sequencing. The library came from an HTBI-primed first-round RT-PCR and a second-round multiplex PCR. MiXCR, run by TCRdb on the multiplex PCR reads, gives a single entry per CDR3 protein. The table includes over a million distinct CDR3 sequences, about 36% detected once. Specimen: peripheral blood or thyroid tissue (not recorded which). Every receptor here comes from an adult man with Graves' hyperthyroidism.

The chain's CDR3 is CASSLRGGAGYTF. The CDR3 DNA is TGTGCCAGCAGCCTCAGAGGTGGGGCTGGCTACACCTTC. This chain connects TRBV6-1 to TRBJ1-2, with D tentatively TRBD1 (5 bases). CDR3 length equals 13 residues. Germline V gene lookup returns CDR1 MNHNS and CDR2 SASEGT. Trimming took 6 bases from V and 7 from J, leaving 15 bases between them.

This clonotype has ten or more counts. The rearrangement joins TRBV29-1 to TRBJ1-3; D is undetermined. Between the trimmed V and J ends, which lost 3 bases and 0 bases, there was a span of 6 bases. This CDR3 region has 13 residues. The V gene's germline CDR1 is SQVTM and CDR2 ANQGSEA. The CDR3 sequence: CSVDSASGNTIYF. CDR3 DNA sequence: TGCAGCGTTGATTCCGCCTCTGGAAACACCATATATTTT.

This clonotype has a count of ten or more. The J gene is TRBJ2-6, the V gene TRBV5-1, with D maybe TRBD1 (6 bases). Germline V gene lookup returns CDR1 SGHRS and CDR2 YFSETQ. The V gene lost 3 bases and the J gene lost 0 bases, with 13 bases spanning the gap. The CDR3 contains 17 residues. CDR3 protein: CASSSNTGPSGANVLTF. CDR3 DNA: TGCGCCAGCAGCTCTAACACAGGGCCCTCTGGGGCCAACGTCCTGACTTTC.

The V and J genes are TRBV5-1 and TRBJ2-7; possible D gene TRBD1, 6 bases. This CDR3 region has 16 residues. Germline lookup yields CDR1 SGHRS and CDR2 YFSETQ. Deletions cut 5 bases from V and 7 bases from J, with 25 bases between. The CDR3 is CASRDIPGHSLREQYF. The CDR3 DNA sequence: TGCGCCAGCAGAGATATCCCGGGACACAGTCTGAGGGAGCAGTACTTC.

The gene calls are TRBV29-1 and TRBJ1-4; unclear D gene. The CDR3 contains 13 residues. Germline assignment: CDR1 SQVTM and CDR2 ANQGSEA. The ends were cut back, 5 bases at V and 5 bases at J, with 12 bases in the middle. The CDR3 DNA follows: TGCAGCGTTAGGCCGGCGGGGAATGAAAAACTGTTTTTT. Protein sequence: CSVRPAGNEKLFF. Full variable domain (rest looked up from reference TRBV29-1 and TRBJ1-4): SAVISQKPSRDICQRGTSLTIQCQVDSQVTMMFWYRQQPGQSLTLIATANQGSEATYESGFVIDKFPISRPNLTFSTLTVSNMSPEDSSIYLCSVRPAGNEKLFFGSGTQLSVL.

This sequence joins TRBV25-1 and TRBJ1-2, with TRBD1 matching over 7 bases. This CDR3 contains 12 residues. Germline CDR1 and CDR2: MGHDK and SYGVNS. The V gene end was trimmed by 8 bases and the J gene end by 6 bases; junction bases not matched to a gene: 6. The CDR3 nucleotides are TGTGCCAGCCTGACAGGGTTGGATGGCTACACCTTC. This sequence encodes CASLTGLDGYTF.

In its sample, this clonotype was seen a few times. The V call is TRBV11-2, the J call TRBJ2-7, with D perhaps TRBD1 (5 bases). The CDR3 is 12 residues long. Germline CDR1 is SGHAT and CDR2 is FQNNGV. V was cut by 8 bases and J by 5 bases, with 13 bases left in between. CDR3 sequence reads: CASEQGLNEQYF. In DNA form, the CDR3 reads TGTGCCAGCGAGCAGGGCCTCAACGAGCAGTACTTC.

This clonotype appeared a single time. Given a much more abundant clone one base away, this may be a read error. The CDR3 does not end in the conserved phenylalanine or tryptophan, so this is likely a read error. This chain joins TRBV9 and TRBJ1-5, with 7 bases lining up with TRBD1. Trimming at V came to 4 bases and at J to 7 bases, leaving 5 bases not matched to a gene. CDR3 length equals 13 residues. Germline lookup yields CDR1 SGDLS and CDR2 YYNGEE. CDR3 DNA: TGTGCCAGCAGCCTAGGGGGCTGGCAGCCCCAGCATTCT. Translating it yields CASSLGGWQPQHS.

This clonotype was seen a few times. The chain carries TRBV20-1 and TRBJ1-4, with 9 bases identical to TRBD1. In germline, CDR1 is DFQATT, CDR2 SNEGSKA (reference sequence). There are 16 residues in the CDR3. Trimming took 3 bases from V and 7 from J; bases not matched to a gene: 12. CDR3 sequence (DNA): TGCAGTGCTAGCGAACAGGGGGCTTTTTTGACTGAAAAACTGTTTTTT. Translating it yields CSASEQGAFLTEKLFF.

This clonotype was counted at least ten times. The CDR3 is CASSLGAGGFRQPQHF. The CDR3 DNA sequence: TGTGCCAGCAGCTTGGGGGCAGGGGGTTTTCGTCAGCCCCAGCATTTT. The V gene is TRBV7-9, the J gene TRBJ1-5, with 7 bases lining up with TRBD1. The CDR3 is 16 residues long. V gave up 3 bases and J gave up 6 bases; unmatched junction bases: 11. CDR1 SEHNR and CDR2 FQNEAQ come from the germline V gene (reference sequence).

This clonotype was seen just once. This chain connects TRBV2 to TRBJ2-2, with 11 bases lining up with TRBD2. The V and J ends lost 8 bases and 6 bases, in that order; junction bases with no gene match: 11. The CDR3 has 16 residues. The germline V gene has CDR1 SNHLY and CDR2 FYNNEI. The CDR3 coding sequence is TGTGCCAGCTCACCACCTGTACTAGCGGGAGCCGGGGAGCTGTTTTTT. It yields the protein CASSPPVLAGAGELFF.

This clonotype was recorded at least ten times. This chain joins TRBV9 and TRBJ2-7, with a possible D match to TRBD1 (6 bases). Germline CDR1 reads SGDLS; CDR2 reads YYNGEE. The CDR3 spans 13 residues. The V end was cut by 4 bases, the J end by 5 bases, with 13 bases between. CDR3 sequence reads: CASSPTGIHEQYF. The CDR3 nucleotides read TGTGCCAGCAGCCCGACAGGTATTCACGAGCAGTACTTC.

This clonotype was picked up a small number of times. This chain links TRBV5-1 with TRBJ2-7, with D perhaps TRBD1 or TRBD2 (7 bases each). The CDR3 sequence is 15 residues long. CDR1 SGHRS and CDR2 YFSETQ come from the germline V gene. V dropped 0 bases and J dropped 3 bases, with 13 bases sitting between them. CDR3 in DNA: TGCGCCAGCAGCTTGGCCAGGGGGGGCCTCTACGAGCAGTACTTC. Its protein is CASSLARGGLYEQYF.

The V call is TRBV15, the J call TRBJ1-4; D might be TRBD1 (6 bases). V lost 1 base and J lost 11, with 17 bases in between. Germline CDR1 is LNHNV and CDR2 is YYDKDF (reference sequence). This CDR3 spans 15 amino acids. The CDR3 DNA reads TGTGCCACCAGCAGAGGAAGACAGGCCTACGTTAAACTGTTTTTT. Its translation: CATSRGRQAYVKLFF.

On this clonotype itself: Compared with germline, one end of the junction differs, possibly owing to a read error. The rearrangement uses TRBV28 and TRBJ2-6; no clear D gene. The CDR3 consists of 15 residues. Germline V gives CDR1 MDHEN, CDR2 SYDVKM. CDR3 DNA: TGTGCCAGCAGCCCAATCTCAACTGGGACCAACGTCCTGACTTTC. Protein sequence: CASSPISTGTNVLTF.

The CDR3 DNA reads TGCAGTGCTAGACGGGGGGGGGAGGACACTGAAGCTTTCTTT. This codes for CSARRGGEDTEAFF. The gene calls are TRBV20-1 and TRBJ1-1; tentative D call: TRBD1 (5 bases). The CDR3 length is 14 residues. The germline V and J ends were trimmed by 2 bases and 3 bases, with 13 bases remaining between them. Germline lookup yields CDR1 DFQATT and CDR2 SNEGSKA (reference sequence).

The table lists this clonotype with a count of one. V is TRBV12-3 or TRBV12-4 and J is TRBJ2-7; 7 bases align to TRBD2. The CDR3 runs 15 residues. J was trimmed by 5 bases and V by 7 bases; bases with no gene match: 14. The CDR3 coding sequence is TGTGCCAGCAAACCGGGGGGTGGTGGGAACCACGAGCAGTACTTC. Its protein product is CASKPGGGGNHEQYF.